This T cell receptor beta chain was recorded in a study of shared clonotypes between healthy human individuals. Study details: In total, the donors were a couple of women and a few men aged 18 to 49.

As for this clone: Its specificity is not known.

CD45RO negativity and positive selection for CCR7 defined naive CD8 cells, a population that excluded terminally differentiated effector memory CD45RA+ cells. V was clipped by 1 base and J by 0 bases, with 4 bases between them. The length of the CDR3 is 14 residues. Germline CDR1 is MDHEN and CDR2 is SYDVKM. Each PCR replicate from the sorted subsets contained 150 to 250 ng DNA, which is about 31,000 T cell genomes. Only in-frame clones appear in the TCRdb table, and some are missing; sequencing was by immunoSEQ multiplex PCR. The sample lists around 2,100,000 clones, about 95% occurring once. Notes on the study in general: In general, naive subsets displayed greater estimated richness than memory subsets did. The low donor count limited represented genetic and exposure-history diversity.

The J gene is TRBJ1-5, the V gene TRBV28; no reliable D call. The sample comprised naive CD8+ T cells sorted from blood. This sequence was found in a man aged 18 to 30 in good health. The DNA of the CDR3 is TGTGCCAGCAGTTTATTTTATAGCAATCAGCCCCAGCATTTT. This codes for CASSLFYSNQPQHF.